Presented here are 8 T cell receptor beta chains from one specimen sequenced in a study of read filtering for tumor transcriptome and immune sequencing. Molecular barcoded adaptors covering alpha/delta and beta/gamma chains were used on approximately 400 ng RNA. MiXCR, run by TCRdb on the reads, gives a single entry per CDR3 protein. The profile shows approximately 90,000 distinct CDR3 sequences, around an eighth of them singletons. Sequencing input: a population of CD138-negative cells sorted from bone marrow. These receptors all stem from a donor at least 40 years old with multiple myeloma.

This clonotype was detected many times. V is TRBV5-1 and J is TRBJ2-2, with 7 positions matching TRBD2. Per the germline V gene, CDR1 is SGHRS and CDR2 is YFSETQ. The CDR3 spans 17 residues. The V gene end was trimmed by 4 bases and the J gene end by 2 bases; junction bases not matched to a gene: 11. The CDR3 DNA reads TGCGCCAGCAGCCCCATCCCGAGCGGGATCAACACCGGGGAGCTGTTTTTT. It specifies CASSPIPSGINTGELFF. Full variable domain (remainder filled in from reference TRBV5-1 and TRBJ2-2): KAGVTQTPRYLIKTRGQQVTLSCSPISGHRSVSWYQQTPGQGLQFLFEYFSETQRNKGNFPGRFSGRQFSNSRSEMNVSTLELGDSALYLCASSPIPSGINTGELFFGEGSRLTVL.

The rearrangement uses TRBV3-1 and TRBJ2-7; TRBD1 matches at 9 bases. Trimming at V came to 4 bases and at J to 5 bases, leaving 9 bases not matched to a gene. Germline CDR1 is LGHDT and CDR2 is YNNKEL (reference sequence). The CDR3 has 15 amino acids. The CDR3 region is CASSLMGQGTDEQYF. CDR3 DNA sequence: TGTGCCAGCAGCCTGATGGGACAGGGAACCGACGAGCAGTACTTC.

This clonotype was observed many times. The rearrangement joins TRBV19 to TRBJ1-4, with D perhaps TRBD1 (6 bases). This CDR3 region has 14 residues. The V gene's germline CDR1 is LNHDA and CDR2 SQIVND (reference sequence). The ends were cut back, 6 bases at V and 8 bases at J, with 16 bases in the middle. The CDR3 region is CASSVTGTPEKLFF. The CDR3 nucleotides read TGTGCCAGTAGCGTTACAGGGACCCCCGAAAAACTGTTTTTT.

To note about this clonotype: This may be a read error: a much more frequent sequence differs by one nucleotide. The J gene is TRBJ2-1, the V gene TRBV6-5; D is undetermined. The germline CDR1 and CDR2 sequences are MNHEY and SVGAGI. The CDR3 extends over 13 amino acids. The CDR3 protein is CASSSPLYNGQFF. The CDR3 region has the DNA TGTGCCAGCAGTTCCCCCCTCTACAATGGGCAGTTCTTC.

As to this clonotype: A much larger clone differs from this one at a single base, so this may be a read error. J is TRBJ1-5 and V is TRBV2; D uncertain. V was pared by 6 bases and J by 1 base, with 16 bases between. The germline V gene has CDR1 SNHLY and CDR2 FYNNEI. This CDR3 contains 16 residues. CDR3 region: CASREIGVRSNQPQHF. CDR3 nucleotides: TGTGCCAGCAGAGAAATCGGGGTTCGGAGCAATCAGCCCCAGCATTTT.

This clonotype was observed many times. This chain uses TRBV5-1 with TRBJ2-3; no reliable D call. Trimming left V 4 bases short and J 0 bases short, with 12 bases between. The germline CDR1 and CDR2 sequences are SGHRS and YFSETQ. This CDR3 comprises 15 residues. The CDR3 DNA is TGCGCCAGCAGCAAGACAACCACTAGCACAGATACGCAGTATTTT. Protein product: CASSKTTTSTDTQYF.

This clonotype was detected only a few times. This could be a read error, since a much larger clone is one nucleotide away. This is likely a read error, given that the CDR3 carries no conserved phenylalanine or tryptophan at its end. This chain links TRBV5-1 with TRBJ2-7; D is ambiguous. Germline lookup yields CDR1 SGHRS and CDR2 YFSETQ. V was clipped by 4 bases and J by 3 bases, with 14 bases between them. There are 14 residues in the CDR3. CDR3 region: CASSKDGYSYEQYL. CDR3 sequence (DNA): TGCGCCAGCAGCAAGGACGGTTACAGCTACGAGCAGTACCTC.

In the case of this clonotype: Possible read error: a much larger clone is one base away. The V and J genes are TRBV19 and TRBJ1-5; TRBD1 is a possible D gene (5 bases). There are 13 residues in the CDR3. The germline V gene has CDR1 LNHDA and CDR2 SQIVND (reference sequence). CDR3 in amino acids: CASSGGIREPPHF. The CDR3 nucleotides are TGTGCCAGTAGCGGGGGTATTAGAGAGCCCCCGCATTTT.